This TCR beta chain was captured by sequencing in a study of OX40 agonist ivuxolimab in advanced cancers. On this clone: No antigen is known for it.

General observations from the study: Clonal expansion by week 6 occurred in CD4+ and CD8+ blood T cells (at 0.1 to 3.0 mg/kg). More expanded clones were found, on average, in CD8+ than in CD4+ T cells.

The table came from immunoSEQ multiplex PCR; TCRdb's copy has only in-frame clones and leaves some out. The table has 26,000 or so clones, around 85% seen once. In germline, CDR1 is MNHEY, CDR2 SMNVEV (reference sequence). V lost 1 base, J lost 5 bases, and 7 bases stayed unmatched. This CDR3 contains 15 residues. The TCR comes from an adult with an advanced solid tumor such as melanoma, head and neck, liver or kidney cancer. The sequencing here drew on CD4+ or CD8+ T cells sorted from blood, taken in a trial of the OX40 agonist ivuxolimab. The rearrangement links TRBV27 to TRBJ1-2; TRBD1 aligns across 7 bases. The CDR3: CASSLFPGTAYGYTF. For the CDR3, the DNA is TGTGCCAGCAGTTTATTCCCCGGGACAGCTTATGGCTACACCTTC.